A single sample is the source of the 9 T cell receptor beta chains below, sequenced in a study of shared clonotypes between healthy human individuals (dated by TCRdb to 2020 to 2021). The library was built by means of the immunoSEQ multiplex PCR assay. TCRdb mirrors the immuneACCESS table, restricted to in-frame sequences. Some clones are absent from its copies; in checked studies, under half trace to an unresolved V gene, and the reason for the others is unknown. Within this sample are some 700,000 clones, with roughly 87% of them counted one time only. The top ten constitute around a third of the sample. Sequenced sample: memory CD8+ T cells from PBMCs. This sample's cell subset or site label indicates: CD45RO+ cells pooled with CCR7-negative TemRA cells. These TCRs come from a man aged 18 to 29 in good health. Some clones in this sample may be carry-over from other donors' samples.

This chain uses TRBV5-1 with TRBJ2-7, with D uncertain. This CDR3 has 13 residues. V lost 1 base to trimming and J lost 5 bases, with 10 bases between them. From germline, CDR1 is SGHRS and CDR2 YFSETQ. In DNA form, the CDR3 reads TGCGCCAGCAGCTTGATCCGAGGAGACGAGCAGTACTTC. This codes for CASSLIRGDEQYF.

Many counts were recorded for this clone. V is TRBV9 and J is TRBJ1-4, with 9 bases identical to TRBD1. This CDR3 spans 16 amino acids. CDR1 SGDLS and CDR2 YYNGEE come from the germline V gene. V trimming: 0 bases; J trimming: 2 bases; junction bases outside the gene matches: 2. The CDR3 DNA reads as TGTGCCAGCAGCGTAGGGGGACAGGGTACTAATGAAAAACTGTTTTTT. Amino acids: CASSVGGQGTNEKLFF.

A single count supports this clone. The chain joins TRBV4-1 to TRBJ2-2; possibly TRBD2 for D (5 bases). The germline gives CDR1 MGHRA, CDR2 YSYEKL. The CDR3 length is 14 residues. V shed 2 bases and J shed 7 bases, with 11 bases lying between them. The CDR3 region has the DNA TGCGCCAGCAGCCAATTACTAGTTGTCGGGGAGCTGTTTTTT. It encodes CASSQLLVVGELFF.

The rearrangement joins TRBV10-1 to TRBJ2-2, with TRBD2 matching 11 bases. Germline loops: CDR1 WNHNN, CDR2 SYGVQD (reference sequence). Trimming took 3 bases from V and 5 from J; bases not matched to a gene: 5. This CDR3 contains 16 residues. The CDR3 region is CASSELAGVVTGELFF. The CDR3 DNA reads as TGCGCCAGCAGTGAACTAGCGGGAGTCGTGACCGGGGAGCTGTTTTTT.

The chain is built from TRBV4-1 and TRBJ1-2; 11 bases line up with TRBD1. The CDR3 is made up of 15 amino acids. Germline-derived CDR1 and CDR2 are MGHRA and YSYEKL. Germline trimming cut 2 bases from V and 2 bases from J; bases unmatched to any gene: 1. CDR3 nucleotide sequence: TGCGCCAGCAGCCAATGGGACAGGGGGAACTATGGCTACACCTTC. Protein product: CASSQWDRGNYGYTF.

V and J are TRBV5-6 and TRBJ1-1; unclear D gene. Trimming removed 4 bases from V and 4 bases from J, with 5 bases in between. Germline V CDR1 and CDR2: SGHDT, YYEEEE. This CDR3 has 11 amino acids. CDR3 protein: CASSRLTEAFF. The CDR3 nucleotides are TGTGCCAGCAGCCGACTCACTGAAGCTTTCTTT.

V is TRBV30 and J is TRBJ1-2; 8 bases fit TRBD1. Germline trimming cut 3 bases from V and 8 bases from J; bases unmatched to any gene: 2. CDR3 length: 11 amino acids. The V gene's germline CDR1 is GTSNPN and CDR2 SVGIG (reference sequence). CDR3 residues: CAWRGQGGYTF. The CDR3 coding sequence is TGTGCCTGGAGAGGACAGGGAGGCTACACCTTC.

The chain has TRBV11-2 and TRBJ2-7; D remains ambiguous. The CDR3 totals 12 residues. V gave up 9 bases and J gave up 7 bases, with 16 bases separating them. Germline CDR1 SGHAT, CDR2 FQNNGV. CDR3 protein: CASNTDLGEQYF. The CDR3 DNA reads TGTGCCAGTAACACCGATCTGGGGGAGCAGTACTTC.

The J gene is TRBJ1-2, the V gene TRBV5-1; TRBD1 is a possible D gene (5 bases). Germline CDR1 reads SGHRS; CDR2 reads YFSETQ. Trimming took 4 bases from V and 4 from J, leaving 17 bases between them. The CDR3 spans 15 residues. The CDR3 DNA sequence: TGCGCCAGCAGCCCTACCGGCAGGGATGGCTATGGCTACACCTTC. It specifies CASSPTGRDGYGYTF.